The entry below describes one T cell receptor beta chain. Antigen unknown. The CDR3 loop spans 16 amino acids. In germline, CDR1 is SNHLY, CDR2 FYNNEI. The germline V and J ends were trimmed by 3 bases and 0 bases, with 12 bases remaining between them. The data belong to a study of OX40 agonist ivuxolimab in advanced cancers. Study-wide context: An anti-OX40 (CD134) antibody with agonistic activity, ivuxolimab, was administered to patients.

Study-wide points: Antigen specificity of clonally expanded peripheral T cells was not established. Fewer expanded clones were found on average in CD4+ than in CD8+ T cells.

Only in-frame clones appear in the TCRdb table, and some are missing; sequencing was by immunoSEQ multiplex PCR. This table has 55,000 to 90,000 clones, roughly 88% appearing once. This clonotype was obtained from an adult with an advanced solid tumor such as melanoma, head and neck, liver or kidney cancer. The input for sequencing was CD4+ or CD8+ T cells sorted from blood, taken in a trial of the OX40 agonist ivuxolimab. The gene calls are TRBV2 and TRBJ2-4; D is undetermined. The CDR3 nucleotides read TGTGCCAGCAGTGAGATTGTCCTCCTAGCCAAAAACATTCAGTACTTC. Protein sequence: CASSEIVLLAKNIQYF.